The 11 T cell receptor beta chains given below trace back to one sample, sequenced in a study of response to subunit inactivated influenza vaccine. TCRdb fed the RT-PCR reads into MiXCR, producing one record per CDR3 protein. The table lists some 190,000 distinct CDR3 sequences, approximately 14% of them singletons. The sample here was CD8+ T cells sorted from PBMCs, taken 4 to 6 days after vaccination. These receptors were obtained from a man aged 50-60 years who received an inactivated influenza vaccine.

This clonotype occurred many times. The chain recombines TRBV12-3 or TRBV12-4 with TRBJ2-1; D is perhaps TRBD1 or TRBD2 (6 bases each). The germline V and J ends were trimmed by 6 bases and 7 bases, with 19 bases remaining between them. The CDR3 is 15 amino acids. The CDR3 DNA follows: TGTGCCAGCAGGCCCAGGTGGTCGGGGGCAAATGAGCAGTTCTTC. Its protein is CASRPRWSGANEQFF.

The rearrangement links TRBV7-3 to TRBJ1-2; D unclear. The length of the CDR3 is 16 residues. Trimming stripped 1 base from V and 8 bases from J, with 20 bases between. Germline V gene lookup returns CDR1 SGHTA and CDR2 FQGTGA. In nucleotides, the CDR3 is TGTGCCAGCAGCTTAAAAGGGCGGGATAATGTAGGGGGCTACACCTTC. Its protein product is CASSLKGRDNVGGYTF. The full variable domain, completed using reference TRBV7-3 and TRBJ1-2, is GAGVSQTPSNKVTEKGKYVELRCDPISGHTALYWYRQSLGQGPEFLIYFQGTGAADDSGLPNDRFFAVRPEGSVSTLKIQRTERGDSAVYLCASSLKGRDNVGGYTFGSGTRLTVV.

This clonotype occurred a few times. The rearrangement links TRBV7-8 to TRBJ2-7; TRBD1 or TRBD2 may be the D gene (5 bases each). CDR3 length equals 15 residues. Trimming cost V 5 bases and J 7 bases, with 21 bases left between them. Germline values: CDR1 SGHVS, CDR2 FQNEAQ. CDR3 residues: CASSPRRGPGLEQYF. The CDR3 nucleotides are TGTGCCAGCAGCCCTAGACGGGGCCCCGGACTGGAGCAGTACTTC. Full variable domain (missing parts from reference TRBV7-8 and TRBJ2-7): GAGVSQSPRYKVAKRGQDVALRCDPISGHVSLFWYQQALGQGPEFLTYFQNEAQLDKSGLPSDRFFAERPEGSVSTLKIQRTQQEDSAVYLCASSPRRGPGLEQYFGPGTRLTVT.

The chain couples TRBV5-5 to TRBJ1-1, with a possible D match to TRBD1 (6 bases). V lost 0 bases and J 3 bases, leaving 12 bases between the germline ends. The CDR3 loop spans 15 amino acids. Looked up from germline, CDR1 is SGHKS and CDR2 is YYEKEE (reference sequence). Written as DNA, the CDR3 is TGTGCCAGCAGCTTGGAGGCGGGGGGCTACACTGAAGCTTTCTTT. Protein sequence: CASSLEAGGYTEAFF.

This CDR3 reads CASSVEAQAKNTGELFF. The CDR3 nucleotides are TGTGCCAGCAGCGTAGAGGCCCAGGCCAAGAACACCGGGGAGCTGTTTTTT. The chain joins TRBV9 to TRBJ2-2; D remains unclear. Germline assignment: CDR1 SGDLS and CDR2 YYNGEE. The V end lost 0 bases, the J end lost 1 base, and 13 bases lay between the germline ends. The CDR3 extends over 17 amino acids.

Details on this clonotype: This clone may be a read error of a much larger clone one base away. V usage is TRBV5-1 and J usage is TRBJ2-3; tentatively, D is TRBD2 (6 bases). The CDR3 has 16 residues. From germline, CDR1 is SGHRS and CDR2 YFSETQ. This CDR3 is CASSGGKITSIDTQYF. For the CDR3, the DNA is TGCGCCAGCAGCGGAGGGAAGATCACTAGCATAGATACGCAGTATTTT. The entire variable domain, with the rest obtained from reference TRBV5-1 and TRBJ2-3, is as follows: KAGVTQTPRYLIKTRGQQVTLSCSPISGHRSVSWYQQTPGQGLQFLFEYFSETQRNKGNFPGRFSGRQFSNSRSEMNVSTLELGDSALYLCASSGGKITSIDTQYFGPGTRLTVL.

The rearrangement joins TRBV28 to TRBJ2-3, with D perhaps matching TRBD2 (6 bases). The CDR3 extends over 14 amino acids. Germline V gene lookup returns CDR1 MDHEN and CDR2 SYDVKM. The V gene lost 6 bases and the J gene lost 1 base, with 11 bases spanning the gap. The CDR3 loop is CASSRGAGTDTQYF. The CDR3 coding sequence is TGTGCCAGCAGCCGCGGGGCCGGCACAGATACGCAGTATTTT.

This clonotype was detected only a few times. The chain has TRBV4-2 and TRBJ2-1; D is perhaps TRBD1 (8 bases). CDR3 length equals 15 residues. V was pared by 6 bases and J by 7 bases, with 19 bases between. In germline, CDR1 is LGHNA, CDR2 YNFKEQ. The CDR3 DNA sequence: TGTGCCAGCAGTCCCCGAACAGGGGGGGGTAATGAGCAGTTCTTC. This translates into CASSPRTGGGNEQFF.

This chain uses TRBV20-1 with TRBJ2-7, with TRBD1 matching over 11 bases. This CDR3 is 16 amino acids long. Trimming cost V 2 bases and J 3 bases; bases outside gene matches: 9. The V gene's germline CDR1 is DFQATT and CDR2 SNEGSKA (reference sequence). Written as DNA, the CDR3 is TGCAGTGCTAGAATCGTCGGACAGGGGGCTATCTACGAGCAGTACTTC. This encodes CSARIVGQGAIYEQYF.

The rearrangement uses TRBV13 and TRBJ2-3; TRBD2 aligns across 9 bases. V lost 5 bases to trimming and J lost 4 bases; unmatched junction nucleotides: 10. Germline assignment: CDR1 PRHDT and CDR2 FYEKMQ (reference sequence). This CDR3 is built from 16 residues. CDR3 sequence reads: CASSAPGLAKSDTQYF. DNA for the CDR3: TGTGCCAGCAGCGCCCCCGGACTAGCGAAGTCAGATACGCAGTATTTT.

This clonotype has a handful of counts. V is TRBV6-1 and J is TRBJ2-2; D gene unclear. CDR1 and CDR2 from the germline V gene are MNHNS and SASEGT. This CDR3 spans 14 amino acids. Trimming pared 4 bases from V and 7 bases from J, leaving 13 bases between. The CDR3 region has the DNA TGTGCCAGCAGTGCAACCACGATTGGCGGGGAGCTGTTTTTT. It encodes CASSATTIGGELFF.